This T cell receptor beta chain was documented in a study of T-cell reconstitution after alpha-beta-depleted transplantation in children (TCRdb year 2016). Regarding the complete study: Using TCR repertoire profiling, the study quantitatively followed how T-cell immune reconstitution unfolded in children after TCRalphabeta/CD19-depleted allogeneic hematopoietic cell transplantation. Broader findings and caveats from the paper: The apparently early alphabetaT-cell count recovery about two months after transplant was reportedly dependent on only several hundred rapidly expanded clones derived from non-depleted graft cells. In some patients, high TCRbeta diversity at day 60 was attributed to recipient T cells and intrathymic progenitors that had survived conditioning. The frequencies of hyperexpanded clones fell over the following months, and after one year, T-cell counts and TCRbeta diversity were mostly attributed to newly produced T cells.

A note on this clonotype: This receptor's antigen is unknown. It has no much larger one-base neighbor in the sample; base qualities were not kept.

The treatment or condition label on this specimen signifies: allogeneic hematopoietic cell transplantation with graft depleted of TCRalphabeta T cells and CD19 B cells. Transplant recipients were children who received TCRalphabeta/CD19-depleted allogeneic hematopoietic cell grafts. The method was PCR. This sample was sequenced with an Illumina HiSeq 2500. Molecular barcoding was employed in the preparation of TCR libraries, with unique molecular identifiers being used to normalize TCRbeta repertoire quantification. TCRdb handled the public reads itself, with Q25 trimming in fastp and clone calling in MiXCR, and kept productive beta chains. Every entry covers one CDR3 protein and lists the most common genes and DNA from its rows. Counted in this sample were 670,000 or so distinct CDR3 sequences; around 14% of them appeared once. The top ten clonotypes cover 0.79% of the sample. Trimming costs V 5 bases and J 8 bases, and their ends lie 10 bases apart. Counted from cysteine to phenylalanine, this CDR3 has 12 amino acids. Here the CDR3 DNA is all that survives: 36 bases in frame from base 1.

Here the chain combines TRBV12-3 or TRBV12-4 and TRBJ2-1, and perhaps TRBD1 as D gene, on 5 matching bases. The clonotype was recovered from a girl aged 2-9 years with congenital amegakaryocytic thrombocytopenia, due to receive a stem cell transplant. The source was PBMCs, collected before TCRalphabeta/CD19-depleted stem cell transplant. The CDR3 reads CASSLGHDEQFF. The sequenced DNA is TGTGCCAGCAGTCTTGGACACGATGAGCAGTTCTTC.